The next 30 T cell receptor beta chains were all read from a single sample in a study of T cell responses to AZD1222 COVID-19 vaccine. Method: immunoSEQ multiplex PCR; TCRdb's copy keeps in-frame clones and lacks some. The repertoire holds over 130,000 clones, with around nine tenths as singletons. This specimen was peripheral blood, taken 28 days after the second AZD1222 dose. These receptors originate from an adult who received the AZD1222 COVID-19 vaccine.

This sequence joins TRBV5-1 and TRBJ2-3; TRBD2 matches at 11 bases. J gave up 5 bases and V 4 bases, and 6 bases lay outside the gene matches. The CDR3 loop spans 15 amino acids. Germline CDR1 SGHRS, CDR2 YFSETQ. CDR3 residues: CASSLSGGDGDTQYF. In nucleotides, the CDR3 is TGCGCCAGCAGCCTTAGCGGGGGGGATGGAGATACGCAGTATTTT.

The V and J genes are TRBV10-3 and TRBJ1-5; D uncertain. Germline lookup yields CDR1 ENHRY and CDR2 SYGVKD. Trimming pared 8 bases from V and 1 base from J, leaving 9 bases between. CDR3 size: 13 residues. In DNA form, the CDR3 reads TGTGCCATCGCGGACGAGAGCAATCAGCCCCAGCATTTT. This gives the protein CAIADESNQPQHF.

The CDR3 here is CASSLIGVPAGELFF. For the CDR3, the DNA is TGTGCCAGCAGCTTAATAGGGGTTCCGGCCGGGGAGCTGTTTTTT. The chain recombines TRBV7-3 with TRBJ2-2; tentatively, D is TRBD1 (5 bases). The CDR3 is 15 residues long. V dropped 1 base and J dropped 6 bases, with 12 bases sitting between them. Germline V gene sequence: CDR1 SGHTA, CDR2 FQGTGA.

V gene TRBV5-1 combines with J gene TRBJ2-2, with 9 bases identical to TRBD2. This CDR3 is 15 amino acids long. Germline CDR1 reads SGHRS; CDR2 reads YFSETQ. Trimming took 4 bases from V and 6 from J; bases not matched to a gene: 7. The CDR3 loop reads CASSPSSGIAGELFF. In DNA, the CDR3 is TGCGCCAGCAGCCCCTCTAGCGGGATTGCCGGGGAGCTGTTTTTT.

The table lists this clone with a few counts. This chain joins TRBV18 and TRBJ1-1; TRBD1 matches at 8 bases. This CDR3 region has 16 residues. Germline-derived CDR1 and CDR2 are KGHSH and LQKENI. Trimming took 2 bases from V and 11 from J; bases not matched to a gene: 16. The CDR3 spells CASSPFGPGGEKEAFF. CDR3 coding DNA: TGTGCCAGCTCACCATTTGGGCCAGGGGGCGAAAAAGAGGCTTTCTTT.

The chain couples TRBV28 to TRBJ1-1; TRBD1 agrees at 8 bases. Unmatched junction bases numbered 11, after V lost 2 bases and J lost 3 bases. There are 17 residues in the CDR3. Germline V gene data show CDR1 as MDHEN and CDR2 as SYDVKM. The CDR3 DNA reads as TGTGCCAGCAGTTTAATCGGCGTACAGGGGGTAGACACTGAAGCTTTCTTT. Its translation is CASSLIGVQGVDTEAFF.

This chain uses TRBV18 with TRBJ1-6; TRBD1 matches at 8 bases. Germline values: CDR1 KGHSH, CDR2 LQKENI. The CDR3 is 16 residues long. V shed 2 bases and J 9 bases; nucleotides not matched to a gene: 9. The CDR3 here is CASSPNTQGAFSPLHF. In DNA, the CDR3 is TGTGCCAGCTCACCAAACACTCAGGGGGCGTTTTCACCCCTCCACTTT.

This clone has a single count. This chain joins TRBV5-1 and TRBJ2-3, with D possibly matching TRBD2 (6 bases). CDR3 length equals 13 residues. Germline V gene sequence: CDR1 SGHRS, CDR2 YFSETQ. V lost 6 bases, J lost 2 bases, and 10 bases lay in between. CDR3 sequence (DNA): TGCGCCAGCATGGCGGGGCACACAGATACGCAGTATTTT. This translates into CASMAGHTDTQYF. The variable domain in full, with the rest retrieved from reference TRBV5-1 and TRBJ2-3, is KAGVTQTPRYLIKTRGQQVTLSCSPISGHRSVSWYQQTPGQGLQFLFEYFSETQRNKGNFPGRFSGRQFSNSRSEMNVSTLELGDSALYLCASMAGHTDTQYFGPGTRLTVL.

The V gene is TRBV28, the J gene TRBJ1-1; weak D call: TRBD1 (6 bases). V shed 8 bases and J shed 0 bases, with 13 bases lying between them. This CDR3 region has 14 residues. CDR1 is MDHEN and CDR2 is SYDVKM in the germline V gene. Here the CDR3 reads CASGNREMNTEAFF. CDR3 coding DNA: TGTGCCAGCGGGAACAGGGAGATGAACACTGAAGCTTTCTTT.

This clone was detected a few times. The chain uses TRBV11-2 and TRBJ1-2; D unclear. Looked up from germline, CDR1 is SGHAT and CDR2 is FQNNGV. Trimming shortened V by 1 base and J by 8 bases, and 8 bases separated the two germline ends. CDR3 length: 12 amino acids. The CDR3 loop reads CASSLAGEGYTF. CDR3 sequence (DNA): TGTGCCAGCAGCTTAGCCGGGGAGGGCTACACCTTC.

V usage is TRBV7-2 and J usage is TRBJ1-3, with unresolved D. CDR3 length equals 18 residues. Trimming removed 0 bases from V and 0 bases from J, with 15 bases in between. Germline V gene data show CDR1 as SGHTA and CDR2 as FQGNSA. The CDR3 sequence: CASSLAGSGHLSGNTIYF. In DNA form, the CDR3 reads TGTGCCAGCAGCTTAGCAGGAAGTGGGCATCTCTCTGGAAACACCATATATTTT.

This chain connects TRBV12-3 or TRBV12-4 to TRBJ2-5, with a tentative D call TRBD2 (5 bases). Trimming removed 1 base from V and 7 bases from J, with 10 bases in between. The CDR3 consists of 13 residues. The CDR3 reads CASSLETRGTQYF. The DNA for the CDR3 is TGTGCCAGCAGTTTAGAGACTCGGGGGACCCAGTACTTC.

The gene calls are TRBV19 and TRBJ1-5, with a weak D call TRBD1 (5 bases). The CDR3 has 16 residues. V was cut by 8 bases and J by 2 bases, with 19 bases left in between. Per germline, CDR1 LNHDA and CDR2 SQIVND (reference sequence). For the CDR3, the DNA is TGTGCCAGTGCGGGACGGACCAACCGGGGCAATCAGCCCCAGCATTTT. It is translated as CASAGRTNRGNQPQHF.

As to this clone: Other DNA sequences in this specimen translate into the identical CDR3. The chain has TRBV5-6 and TRBJ1-4; D is uncertain. Germline assignment: CDR1 SGHDT and CDR2 YYEEEE. This CDR3 contains 14 residues. V lost 2 bases to trimming and J lost 0 bases, with 5 bases between them. CDR3 nucleotides: TGTGCCAGCAGCTTAGGGACAACTAATGAAAAACTGTTTTTT. It is translated as CASSLGTTNEKLFF.

V gene TRBV19 combines with J gene TRBJ1-5, with a weak D call TRBD1 (6 bases). The V gene lost 7 bases and the J gene lost 3 bases, with 19 bases spanning the gap. The CDR3 contains 16 residues. Per germline, CDR1 LNHDA and CDR2 SQIVND (reference sequence). CDR3 nucleotides: TGTGCCAGTACTTCCTCGGGACAAGGTTCCAATCAGCCCCAGCATTTT. Its translation is CASTSSGQGSNQPQHF.

V is TRBV30 and J is TRBJ2-2, with no clear D. The germline V gene encodes CDR1 GTSNPN and CDR2 SVGIG (reference sequence). The V end lost 2 bases, the J end lost 0 bases, and 4 bases lay between the germline ends. This CDR3 region has 13 residues. The CDR3: CAWSRANTGELFF. As DNA, the CDR3 is TGTGCCTGGAGTAGGGCGAACACCGGGGAGCTGTTTTTT.

This sequence joins TRBV10-1 and TRBJ2-1; 7 bases agree with TRBD2. V was clipped by 2 bases and J by 7 bases; unmatched bases: 8. The CDR3 covers 15 residues. Looked up from germline, CDR1 is WNHNN and CDR2 is SYGVQD (reference sequence). The CDR3 sequence is CASSEGGGRSNEQFF. The CDR3 DNA is TGCGCCAGCAGTGAGGGGGGAGGGAGATCGAATGAGCAGTTCTTC.

This chain links TRBV5-4 with TRBJ2-2; D is tentatively TRBD1 or TRBD2 (5 bases each). The germline V gene has CDR1 SGHNT and CDR2 YYREEE (reference sequence). Trimming pared 4 bases from V and 6 bases from J, leaving 10 bases between. The CDR3 is 13 amino acids. CDR3 residues: CASSAQGAGELFF. In nucleotides, the CDR3 is TGTGCCAGCAGCGCTCAGGGAGCCGGGGAGCTGTTTTTT.

This sequence joins TRBV29-1 and TRBJ1-1; D remains ambiguous. V gave up 6 bases and J gave up 6 bases, with 20 bases separating them. The CDR3 is 14 amino acids. Germline CDR1 SQVTM, CDR2 ANQGSEA. CDR3 nucleotide sequence: TGCAGCGTAGTAGAAGTAGGGTTCAATGCTGAAGCTTTCTTT. Amino acid sequence: CSVVEVGFNAEAFF.

The chain joins TRBV7-8 to TRBJ1-1; 8 bases are shared with TRBD1. From germline, CDR1 is SGHVS and CDR2 FQNEAQ. This CDR3 region has 12 residues. The ends lost 5 bases at V and 10 bases at J; junction bases unmatched: 6. CDR3 sequence: CASSPGQGRAFF. The CDR3 DNA sequence: TGTGCCAGCAGCCCAGGACAGGGAAGAGCTTTCTTT.

The rearrangement joins TRBV7-6 to TRBJ2-2, with D possibly called TRBD1 or TRBD2 (5 bases each). Germline V gene data show CDR1 as SGHVS and CDR2 as FNYEAQ. Trimming removed 5 bases at V and 1 base at J, with 20 bases between. The CDR3 sequence is 18 residues long. For the CDR3, the DNA is TGTGCCAGCAGCCTTCAAACCACGGGGACCATGAACACCGGGGAGCTGTTTTTT. Its translation is CASSLQTTGTMNTGELFF.

This clone was seen only once. V and J are TRBV28 and TRBJ2-7; possibly TRBD1 or TRBD2 for D (5 bases each). The CDR3 contains 15 residues. Trimming removed 3 bases from V and 5 bases from J, with 17 bases in between. CDR1 is MDHEN, CDR2 SYDVKM, per germline. The CDR3 is CASSFSGTGFNEQYF. In DNA form, the CDR3 reads TGTGCCAGCAGTTTTTCCGGGACCGGCTTCAACGAGCAGTACTTC.

This clone was picked up one time. The V call is TRBV27, the J call TRBJ1-1, with D uncertain. CDR1 MNHEY and CDR2 SMNVEV come from the germline V gene (reference sequence). CDR3 length: 13 residues. Trimming shortened V by 5 bases and J by 2 bases, and 9 bases separated the two germline ends. CDR3 loop: CASSTLGNTEAFF. Written as DNA, the CDR3 is TGTGCCAGCAGTACGCTGGGAAACACTGAAGCTTTCTTT.

The V and J genes are TRBV24-1 and TRBJ2-1, with D possibly being TRBD1 (5 bases). V shed 2 bases and J shed 8 bases, with 15 bases lying between them. CDR3 length equals 15 residues. Germline V gene lookup returns CDR1 KGHDR and CDR2 SFDVKD. The CDR3 bases are TGTGCCACCAGTGATTCCTCACCAGGGTACTATGAGCAGTTCTTC. Protein product: CATSDSSPGYYEQFF.

This chain connects TRBV4-1 to TRBJ1-5; a possible D gene is TRBD1 (5 bases). Germline V gene data show CDR1 as MGHRA and CDR2 as YSYEKL. V was cut by 1 base and J by 4 bases, with 11 bases left in between. The CDR3 spans 15 residues. The CDR3 loop reads CASSQGDGDNQPQHF. The CDR3 region has the DNA TGCGCCAGCAGCCAAGGGGACGGAGATAATCAGCCCCAGCATTTT.

CDR3 nucleotide sequence: TGTGCCAGCTCACCCGACTGGCGGCTCACAGATACGCAGTATTTT. It is translated as CASSPDWRLTDTQYF. This chain uses TRBV18 with TRBJ2-3; D call uncertain. Germline V gene sequence: CDR1 KGHSH, CDR2 LQKENI. Trimming cost V 3 bases and J 2 bases, with 12 bases left between them. This CDR3 contains 15 residues.

J is TRBJ1-5 and V is TRBV6-2 or TRBV6-3; 8 bases agree with TRBD1. The ends lost 5 bases at V and 6 bases at J; junction bases unmatched: 6. The CDR3 sequence is 14 residues long. The V gene's germline CDR1 is MNHEY and CDR2 SVGEGT. The CDR3 coding sequence is TGTGCCAGCAGTAACGACAGGGGTGGTCAGCCCCAGCATTTT. Protein product: CASSNDRGGQPQHF.

The rearrangement joins TRBV2 to TRBJ1-5; no definite D call. CDR1 and CDR2 (germline): SNHLY, FYNNEI. The V gene lost 4 bases and the J gene lost 8 bases, with 9 bases spanning the gap. CDR3 length equals 12 residues. CDR3 sequence: CASSVAGEPQHF. The DNA for the CDR3 is TGTGCCAGCAGTGTGGCAGGAGAGCCCCAGCATTTT.

This clone was seen more than once but under ten times. This chain uses TRBV6-1 with TRBJ1-1, with D unclear. This CDR3 has 14 residues. Trimming stripped 0 bases from V and 6 bases from J, with 11 bases between. Germline assignment: CDR1 MNHNS and CDR2 SASEGT. The CDR3 bases are TGTGCCAGCAGTGAAGCCCCGCGGGGTTCTGAAGCTTTCTTT. Its translation is CASSEAPRGSEAFF.

The rearrangement uses TRBV28 and TRBJ1-2; possibly TRBD1 for D (6 bases). V was clipped by 6 bases and J by 4 bases, with 9 bases between them. Germline V gene sequence: CDR1 MDHEN, CDR2 SYDVKM. CDR3 length equals 12 residues. The CDR3 DNA follows: TGTGCCAGCAGAGGGGGTTTCTATGGCTACACCTTC. Protein: CASRGGFYGYTF.